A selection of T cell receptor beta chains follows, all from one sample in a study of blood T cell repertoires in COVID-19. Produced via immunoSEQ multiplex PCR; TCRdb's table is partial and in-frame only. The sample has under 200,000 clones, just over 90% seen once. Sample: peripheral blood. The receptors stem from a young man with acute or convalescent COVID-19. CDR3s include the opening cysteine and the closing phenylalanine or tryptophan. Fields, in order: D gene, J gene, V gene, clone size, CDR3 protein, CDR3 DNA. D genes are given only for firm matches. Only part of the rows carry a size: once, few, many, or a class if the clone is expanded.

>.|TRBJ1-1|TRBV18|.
CASSPNNYEAFF
TGTGCCAGCTCACCCAATAACTATGAAGCTTTCTTT
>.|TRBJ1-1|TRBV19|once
CASSQGGVGNTEAFF
TGTGCCAGCTCCCAAGGGGGGGTGGGGAACACTGAAGCTTTCTTT
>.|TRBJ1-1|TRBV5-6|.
CASSFIQGLNTEAFF
TGTGCCAGCAGTTTCATACAGGGCCTGAACACTGAAGCTTTCTTT
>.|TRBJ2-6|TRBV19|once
CASNRHLSGANVLTF
TGTGCCAGTAATAGACACCTCTCTGGGGCCAACGTCCTGACTTTC
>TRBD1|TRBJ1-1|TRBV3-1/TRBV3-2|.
CASSQSIGQDQAFF
TGTGCCAGCAGCCAGTCCATCGGACAGGATCAAGCTTTCTTT
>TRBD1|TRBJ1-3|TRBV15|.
CATSQTRGTGSVSGNTIYF
TGTGCCACCAGTCAAACAAGGGGGACAGGATCCGTCTCTGGAAACACCATATATTTT
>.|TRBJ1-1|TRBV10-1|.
CASSEGGTNTEAFF
TGCGCCAGCAGTGAAGGGGGTACGAACACTGAAGCTTTCTTT
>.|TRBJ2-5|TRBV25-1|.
CASSEVLGQFVAQYF
TGTGCCAGCAGTGAAGTCCTAGGACAGTTTGTGGCCCAGTACTTC
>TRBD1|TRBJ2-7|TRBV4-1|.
CASSHKTTGSYEQYF
TGCGCCAGCAGCCATAAAACGACAGGGTCCTACGAGCAGTACTTC
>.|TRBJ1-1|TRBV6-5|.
CASSLGGRMNTEAFF
TGTGCCAGCAGTCTTGGGGGCAGAATGAACACTGAAGCTTTCTTT
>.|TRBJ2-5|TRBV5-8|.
CASSPGSLAPETQYF
TGTGCCAGCAGCCCCGGGTCCCTAGCGCCTGAGACCCAGTACTTC
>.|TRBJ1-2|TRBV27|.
CASRETGSNSYGYTF
TGTGCCAGCAGGGAAACAGGATCTAATAGCTATGGCTACACCTTC
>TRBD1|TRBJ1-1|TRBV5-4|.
CASSSTGRRVNTEAFF
TGTGCCAGCAGTTCGACAGGGAGGAGAGTGAACACTGAAGCTTTCTTT
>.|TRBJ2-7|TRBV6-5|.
CASSPTGQTYEQYF
TGTGCCAGCAGTCCGACGGGACAAACCTACGAGCAGTACTTC
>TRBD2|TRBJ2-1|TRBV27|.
CASSEVGLAGYNEQFF
TGTGCCAGCAGCGAAGTAGGACTAGCGGGGTACAATGAGCAGTTCTTC
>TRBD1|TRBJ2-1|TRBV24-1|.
CATSDSNRGLLVSYNEQFF
TGTGCCACCAGTGATTCGAACAGGGGGCTTCTCGTCTCCTACAATGAGCAGTTCTTC
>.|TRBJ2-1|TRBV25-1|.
CASRHREYNEQFF
TGTGCCAGCAGACACAGGGAGTACAATGAGCAGTTCTTC
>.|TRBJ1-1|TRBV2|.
CASARLGNTEAFF
TGTGCCAGCGCCCGACTGGGGAACACTGAAGCTTTCTTT
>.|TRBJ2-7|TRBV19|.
CASSIGETSDYEQYF
TGTGCCAGTAGTATAGGGGAGACGTCTGATTACGAGCAGTACTTC
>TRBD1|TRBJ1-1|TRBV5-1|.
CASSANPDRANTEAFF
TGCGCCAGCAGCGCGAACCCGGACAGGGCAAACACTGAAGCTTTCTTT
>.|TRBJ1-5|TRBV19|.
CASSPVQGENQPQHF
TGTGCCAGTAGCCCCGTACAGGGCGAAAATCAGCCCCAGCATTTT
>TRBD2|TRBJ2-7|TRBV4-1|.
CASSQEGLAGISYEQYF
TGCGCCAGCAGCCAAGAAGGACTAGCGGGAATTTCCTACGAGCAGTACTTC
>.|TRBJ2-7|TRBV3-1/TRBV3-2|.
CASSQGRGRGYEQYF
TGTGCCAGCAGCCAAGGCAGGGGCCGTGGGTACGAGCAGTACTTC
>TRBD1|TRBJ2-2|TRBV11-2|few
CASSGLQGVPGELFF
TGTGCCAGCAGCGGACTCCAGGGGGTGCCCGGGGAGCTGTTTTTT
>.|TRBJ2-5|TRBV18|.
CASSPVLGAETQYF
TGTGCCAGCTCCCCGGTTTTGGGGGCCGAGACCCAGTACTTC
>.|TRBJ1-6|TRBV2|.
CASSETRGGNSPLHF
TGTGCCAGCAGTGAAACCCGGGGAGGGAATTCACCCCTCCACTTT
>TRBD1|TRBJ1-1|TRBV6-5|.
CASTQEGARTEAFF
TGTGCCAGCACCCAGGAGGGGGCGCGCACTGAAGCTTTCTTT
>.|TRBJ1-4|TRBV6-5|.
CASSYSGQSEKLFF
TGTGCCAGCAGTTACTCCGGACAGAGCGAAAAACTGTTTTTT
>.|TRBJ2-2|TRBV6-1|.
CASSEGWRGWDTGELFF
TGTGCCAGCAGTGAGGGATGGAGGGGATGGGACACCGGGGAGCTGTTTTTT
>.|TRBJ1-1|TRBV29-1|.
CSVMMRADTEAFF
TGCAGCGTTATGATGAGGGCGGACACTGAAGCTTTCTTT
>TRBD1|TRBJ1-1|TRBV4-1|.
CASSQDPGTGTEAFF
TGCGCCAGCAGCCAAGATCCCGGGACAGGCACTGAAGCTTTCTTT
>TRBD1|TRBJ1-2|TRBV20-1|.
CSALQGVGYTF
TGCAGTGCCCTACAGGGGGTTGGCTACACCTTC
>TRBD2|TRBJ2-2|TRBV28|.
CASSSLSSGRPTGELFF
TGTGCCAGCAGTTCCCTAAGTAGCGGGAGGCCCACCGGGGAGCTGTTTTTT
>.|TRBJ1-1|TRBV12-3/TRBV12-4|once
CASSSRGNTEAFF
TGTGCCAGCAGTTCTAGGGGGAACACTGAAGCTTTCTTT
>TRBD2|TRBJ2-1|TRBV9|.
CASSGREGLYNEQFF
TGTGCCAGCAGCGGGCGGGAGGGCCTCTACAATGAGCAGTTCTTC
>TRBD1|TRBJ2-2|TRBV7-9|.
CASSLVPTGMNTGELFF
TGTGCCAGCAGCTTAGTCCCGACAGGGATGAACACCGGGGAGCTGTTTTTT
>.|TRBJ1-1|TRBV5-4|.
CASSLGTVNTEAFF
TGTGCCAGCAGCTTGGGGACAGTGAACACTGAAGCTTTCTTT
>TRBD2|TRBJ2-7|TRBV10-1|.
CASSVGLETYEQYF
TGCGCCAGCAGTGTGGGACTAGAAACCTACGAGCAGTACTTC
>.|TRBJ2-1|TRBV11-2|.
CASSLHRTDYNEQFF
TGTGCCAGCAGCTTACATCGGACAGACTACAATGAGCAGTTCTTC
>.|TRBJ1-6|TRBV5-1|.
CASSLGQDNSPLHF
TGCGCCAGCAGCTTGGGACAGGATAATTCACCCCTCCACTTT
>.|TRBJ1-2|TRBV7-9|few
CASSPTGNYGYTF
TGTGCCAGCAGCCCCACAGGGAACTATGGCTACACCTTC
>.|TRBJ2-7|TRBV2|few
CASRVRGLQGQYF
TGTGCCAGCAGGGTACGGGGTTTACAGGGCCAGTACTTC
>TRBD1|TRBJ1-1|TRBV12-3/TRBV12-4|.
CASSARQGVEAFF
TGTGCCAGCAGTGCTCGACAGGGGGTTGAAGCTTTCTTT
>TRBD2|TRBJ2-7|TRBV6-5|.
CASRPLAGQPDEQYF
TGTGCCAGCAGGCCCCTAGCGGGGCAACCCGACGAGCAGTACTTC
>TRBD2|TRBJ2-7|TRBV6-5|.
CASSYSRTGGPIEQYF
TGTGCCAGCAGTTACTCCCGAACGGGAGGGCCCATCGAGCAGTACTTC
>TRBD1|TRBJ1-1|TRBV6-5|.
CASSYRRTGVRTEAFF
TGTGCCAGCAGTTACCGCCGGACAGGGGTTCGCACTGAAGCTTTCTTT
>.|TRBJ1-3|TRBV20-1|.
CSASDLPSGNTIYF
TGCAGTGCTAGTGACTTACCCAGTGGAAACACCATATATTTT
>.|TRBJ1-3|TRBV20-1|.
CGVSGNTIYF
TGCGGAGTCTCTGGAAACACCATATATTTT
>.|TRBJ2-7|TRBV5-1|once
CASSPEDSPYEQYF
TGCGCCAGCAGCCCTGAGGACAGCCCTTACGAGCAGTACTTC
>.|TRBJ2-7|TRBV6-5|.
CASSYRSKPYEQYF
TGTGCCAGCAGTTACAGAAGTAAGCCCTACGAGCAGTACTTC